This T cell receptor beta chain was documented in a study of blood T cell repertoires in COVID-19. About the study: Acute-phase and convalescent COVID-19 samples originated in the United States, Italy and Spain. Sources were T cells, B-cell-depleted T cells, or PBMCs; the material itself was cDNA or gDNA.

CDR1 MNHEY and CDR2 SVGAGI come from the germline V gene. The CDR3 is made up of 15 amino acids. V gave up 6 bases and J gave up 2 bases; unmatched junction bases: 6. Original methodology: Reference gene primer amplification gave estimated nucleated cell counts. Using immunoSEQ multiplex PCR, the repertoire was profiled, and TCRdb retains in-frame clones only, with some absent. V, J and clone size are taken as reported in that table, and D and trimming were inferred from the DNA itself. The sample consists of 90,000 to 120,000 clones, 75% to 90% of them appearing once. The sample taken for sequencing was peripheral blood. The TCR comes from a middle-aged man with acute or convalescent COVID-19. The chain recombines TRBV6-5 with TRBJ2-2, with 7 bases fitting TRBD1. The CDR3 DNA reads as TGTGCCAGCAGCTTCGGGACAGTCAACACCGGGGAGCTGTTTTTT. The encoded protein is CASSFGTVNTGELFF.